This T cell receptor beta chain was recorded in a study of blood T cell repertoires in COVID-19. The CDR3 totals 12 residues. V was pared by 3 bases and J by 7 bases, with 4 bases between. Germline CDR1 SGHAT, CDR2 FQNNGV. Original processing notes: Reference gene primer amplification in the assay estimated nucleated cell counts. The protocol was immunoSEQ multiplex PCR, while the TCRdb copy is restricted to in-frame clones and leaves out a portion. That table gives V, J and clone size, and the DNA gave D and trimming. There are roughly 200,000 clones in the sample; approximately 80% occur only once, and 27% lies in the top ten.

Sequencing was performed on peripheral blood. The chain is built from TRBV11-2 and TRBJ1-6, with D unresolved. The clonotype comes from a man in his forties with acute or convalescent COVID-19. CDR3 region: CASSFPNSPLHF. The CDR3 coding sequence is TGTGCCAGCAGCTTTCCAAATTCACCCCTCCACTTT.